This T cell receptor beta chain was recovered during a study of T cell repertoires in cytomegalovirus infection. Study in general: CMV epitopes, recently identified HLA-C-restricted and well-studied HLA-B-restricted, were used. Based on public TCR beta signatures, there were indications of CMV infection and of a matching HLA type. Study-wide results and caveats: Clonotype analysis showed dominance of the ex vivo response by HLA-C-restricted CMV-specific TCR beta clonotypes. Summed frequency of shared TCR beta families picked out CMV carriers who also had the relevant HLA.

Germline CDR1 and CDR2: KGHSH and LQKENI. This CDR3 is 19 amino acids long. The junction had 13 bases not matched to a gene; V was cut back by 2 bases and J by 0 bases. TCRdb re-called the reads with MiXCR, one entry per CDR3 protein. This sample has some 320,000 distinct CDR3 sequences, with just under 30% found just once. This clonotype was seen a few times. Its target is not known. The source material was cultured PBMCs, sampled from culture after CMV antigen stimulation. The rearrangement uses TRBV18 and TRBJ2-1; 7 bases agree with TRBD2. This clonotype originated in a human donor in good health (CMV status not recorded). Some clones in this sample may be carry-over from other donors' samples. The DNA for the CDR3 is TGTGCCAGCTCACCAGTCTGGGCTAGCGGCAGAAGCTCCTACAATGAGCAGTTCTTC. Residues: CASSPVWASGRSSYNEQFF.